A selection of T cell receptor beta chains follows, all from one sample in a study of shared clonotypes between healthy human individuals. Using immunoSEQ multiplex PCR, the repertoire was profiled, and TCRdb retains in-frame clones only, with some absent. The table shows approximately 2.1 million clones, with approximately 93% occurring only once. Specimen: naive CD4+ T cells from PBMCs. The receptors derive from a young man in good health. Some clones in this sample may be carry-over from other donors' samples. Each CDR3 is given with its conserved first and last residue. A D gene is named only where the DNA matches it firmly. A row's size may be missing; if present it is once, few, many or a size class.

>-|TRBV28|once|TRBJ2-7
TGTGCCAGCAGCCCTTGGGGCAAGCTATGGTCCTACGAGCAGTACTTC
CASSPWGKLWSYEQYF
>-|TRBV9|-|TRBJ2-3
TGTGCCAGCAGCGGATACGGCCGGGTGGTAGCGACAGATACGCAGTATTTT
CASSGYGRVVATDTQYF
>-|TRBV7-3|-|TRBJ1-2
TGTGCCAGCAGCTTAGGACGGGGCGACTATGGCTACACCTTC
CASSLGRGDYGYTF
>-|TRBV6-6|-|TRBJ1-2
TGTGCCAGCAGTTACTCGAAGGGGCGGGCCTATGGCTACACCTTC
CASSYSKGRAYGYTF
>-|TRBV30|-|TRBJ2-1
TGTGCCTGGAAGCCGGCGGATGAGCAGTTCTTC
CAWKPADEQFF
>-|TRBV5-1|-|TRBJ2-7
TGCGCCAGCAGCTCCTTAAGCTCCTACGAGCAGTACTTC
CASSSLSSYEQYF
>TRBD1|TRBV6-5|-|TRBJ1-1
TGTGCCAGCAGTTACCAGACAGGGGGGAACACTGAAGCTTTCTTT
CASSYQTGGNTEAFF
>TRBD2|TRBV30|-|TRBJ2-1
TGTGCCTTGGGACTAGGTAGGGGTGAGCAGTTCTTC
CALGLGRGEQFF
>-|TRBV30|-|TRBJ1-1
TGTGCCTGGAGCAGGTTCAGAGGGGGGGAAGCTTTCTTT
CAWSRFRGGEAFF
>-|TRBV5-1|-|TRBJ2-7
TGCGCCAGCAGCTTGGGAGACTTTGCGGGATTTGACGAGCAGTACTTC
CASSLGDFAGFDEQYF
>TRBD1|TRBV28|-|TRBJ2-7
TGTGCCAGCAGTTCCTTATTTCCGGGACAGACCTACGAGCAGTACTTC
CASSSLFPGQTYEQYF
>-|TRBV7-6|-|TRBJ2-2
TGTGCCAGCAGCTTAGATTGGGTGAACACCGGGGAGCTGTTTTTT
CASSLDWVNTGELFF
>-|TRBV19|-|TRBJ1-3
TGTGCCAGTAGGAGCATCGGGTCTAGCTCTGGAAACACCATATATTTT
CASRSIGSSSGNTIYF
>-|TRBV19|-|TRBJ1-5
TGTGCCAGTAGTATTGGTAGGGGAGGCAATCAGCCCCAGCATTTT
CASSIGRGGNQPQHF
>TRBD1|TRBV19|-|TRBJ2-5
TGTGCCACCTCAAAGGGGGACAGGGACCAAGAGACCCAGTACTTC
CATSKGDRDQETQYF
>-|TRBV7-8|-|TRBJ2-6
TGTGCCGGCAGCCCGTATATTTTTAGGGACTCTGGGGCCAACGTCCTGACTTTC
CAGSPYIFRDSGANVLTF
>-|TRBV1|-|TRBJ2-1
TGCACCAGCAGCCAAGATAGATCTAGCGGGAGGGCTCACCGGAGTGAGCAGTTCTTC
CTSSQDRSSGRAHRSEQFF
>-|TRBV15|-|TRBJ2-1
TGTGCCACCAGCAGTTGGGGAGACGTCAGCTCCTACAATGAGCAGTTCTTC
CATSSWGDVSSYNEQFF
>-|TRBV5-1|-|TRBJ1-1
TGCGCCAGCAGCTCTACGCGGGACACTGAAGCTTTCTTT
CASSSTRDTEAFF
>-|TRBV19|-|TRBJ2-7
TGTGCCAGTAGCGAAAGAGCGGTCTCCTACGAGCAGTACTTC
CASSERAVSYEQYF
>TRBD1|TRBV29-1|-|TRBJ1-2
TGCAGCGTTGGGTGGACAGGGGGTAAGGCCACCCCTGGCTACACCTTC
CSVGWTGGKATPGYTF
>-|TRBV5-4|-|TRBJ1-4
TGTGCCAGCAGCTTAGGGCCTAATGAAAAACTGTTTTTT
CASSLGPNEKLFF
>-|TRBV30|-|TRBJ1-2
TGTGCCTGGAGTGTACAGGGCTCAAGAGGCTGCACCTTC
CAWSVQGSRGCTF
>-|TRBV19|-|TRBJ2-1
TGTGCCAGTAGTGGTCCCACACGGATTCACAATGAGCAGTTCTTC
CASSGPTRIHNEQFF
>TRBD1|TRBV2|-|TRBJ1-5
TGTGCCAGCACCGGGACAGGGGAGAATCAGCCCCAGCATTTT
CASTGTGENQPQHF
>TRBD1|TRBV19|-|TRBJ1-2
TGTGCCAGTCACCCAGGGGGGGAAGGCTACACCTTC
CASHPGGEGYTF
>TRBD2|TRBV5-1|-|TRBJ2-1
TGCGCCAGCAGCTTAAGCGGGAGGGCATACAATGAGCAGTTCTTC
CASSLSGRAYNEQFF
>-|TRBV19|few|TRBJ1-5
TGTGCCAGTAGCAGGGACCTCGATCAGCCCCAGCATTTT
CASSRDLDQPQHF
>TRBD2|TRBV18|-|TRBJ2-7
TGTGCCAGCTCACCATATCCGATTAGCGGGATCACCGGCGAGCAGTACTTC
CASSPYPISGITGEQYF
>TRBD2|TRBV5-1|once|TRBJ2-5
TGCGCCAGCAGCTTGCGCAGCGGGAGCGGGGAGACCCAGTACTTC
CASSLRSGSGETQYF
>-|TRBV30|-|TRBJ1-2
TGTGCCTGGAGTGTAGCGCTTAACTATGGCTACACCTTC
CAWSVALNYGYTF
>-|TRBV11-2|-|TRBJ2-7
TGTGCCAGCAGCCGTACGGCGGGGCCCTACGAGCAGTACTTC
CASSRTAGPYEQYF
>-|TRBV7-2|-|TRBJ2-1
TGTGCCAGCAGCTTACGGCAGGGAGATTACAATGAGCAGTTCTTC
CASSLRQGDYNEQFF
>-|TRBV28|-|TRBJ1-1
TGTGCCAGCAATCTCCGTACTGAAGCTTTCTTT
CASNLRTEAFF
>-|TRBV28|-|TRBJ1-4
TGTGCCAGTAGTGTTAGCAGCCACGTAAATGAAAAACTGTTTTTT
CASSVSSHVNEKLFF
>-|TRBV6-5|-|TRBJ1-3
TGTGCCAGCAGTTACACAGGGACGGGTAACACCATATATTTT
CASSYTGTGNTIYF
>TRBD1|TRBV28|-|TRBJ2-3
TGTGCCAGCAGTTGGGGGACAGGGGGCTCAGATACGCAGTATTTT
CASSWGTGGSDTQYF
>-|TRBV7-9|once|TRBJ1-3
TGTGCCAGCAGCTCTGGGGCCTCTGGAAACACCATATATTTT
CASSSGASGNTIYF
>-|TRBV25-1|-|TRBJ2-5
TGTGCCAGCAGTGAGGTGGGGCTAGAGACCCAGTACTTC
CASSEVGLETQYF
>-|TRBV6-1|-|TRBJ2-3
TGTGCCAGCAGTTTGACAACTAGCACAGATACGCAGTATTTT
CASSLTTSTDTQYF
>TRBD2|TRBV14|-|TRBJ2-2
TGTGCCAGCAGTCCGGGACTAGCGGGAGTTTCAGGGGGCGGGGAGCTGTTTTTT
CASSPGLAGVSGGGELFF
>TRBD1|TRBV2|-|TRBJ2-3
TGTGCCAGCAACAGTTTGACAGGGGGACGGGATACGCAGTATTTT
CASNSLTGGRDTQYF
>-|TRBV10-1|-|TRBJ1-5
TGCGCCAGCAGTGAGGCAGGGAATCAGCCCCAGCATTTT
CASSEAGNQPQHF
>-|TRBV29-1|-|TRBJ1-1
TGCAGCTATACCGGAACGTGGCTGAACACTGAAGCTTTCTTT
CSYTGTWLNTEAFF